This note documents a single T cell receptor beta chain sequence. What it recognizes is unknown. With 5 bases clipped from V and 7 bases from J, the junction kept 9 bases outside the gene matches. The CDR3 length is 16 residues. Per germline, CDR1 SGHVS and CDR2 FNYEAQ. Indicated treatment: roughly ten-day PBMC culture with coronavirus spike peptide pools or control peptides (ViraFEST assay). The sample comes from a study of vaccination and CD4 T cells after COVID-19. The Oncomine TCR Beta short-read assay was applied to DNA of cultured CD4+ T cells. In TCRdb, the PCR reads were re-called with MiXCR into one record per CDR3 protein. The sample carries roughly 4,000 distinct CDR3 sequences, over 12% recorded once.

Source material: CD4+ T cells from blood, cultured in vitro. The chain joins TRBV7-6 to TRBJ2-7, with 15 bases lining up with TRBD2. The clonotype was recovered from a human donor who had recovered from COVID-19. The CDR3 coding sequence is TGTGCCAGCAGCGTTGGACATGGGACTAGCGGGGGGGAGCAGTACTTC. Translation gives CASSVGHGTSGGEQYF.